This record concerns one TCR beta chain sequence. These data originate in a study of T cell responses to AZD1222 COVID-19 vaccine. The V end lost 10 bases, the J end lost 4 bases, and 11 bases lay between the germline ends. The CDR3 totals 12 residues. CDR1 LNHDA and CDR2 SQIVND come from the germline V gene (reference sequence). Here immunoSEQ multiplex PCR was the method, and the copy in TCRdb shows in-frame clones only, minus some. Of around 150,000 clones in the sample, roughly 90% were seen once. The starting material was peripheral blood, obtained 28 days after the second AZD1222 dose. This TCR came from an adult who received the AZD1222 COVID-19 vaccine. The J gene is TRBJ1-3, the V gene TRBV19; the D gene is possibly TRBD1 (5 bases). CDR3 residues: CATGTGGNTIYF. DNA for the CDR3: TGTGCCACCGGGACGGGAGGAAACACCATATATTTT.